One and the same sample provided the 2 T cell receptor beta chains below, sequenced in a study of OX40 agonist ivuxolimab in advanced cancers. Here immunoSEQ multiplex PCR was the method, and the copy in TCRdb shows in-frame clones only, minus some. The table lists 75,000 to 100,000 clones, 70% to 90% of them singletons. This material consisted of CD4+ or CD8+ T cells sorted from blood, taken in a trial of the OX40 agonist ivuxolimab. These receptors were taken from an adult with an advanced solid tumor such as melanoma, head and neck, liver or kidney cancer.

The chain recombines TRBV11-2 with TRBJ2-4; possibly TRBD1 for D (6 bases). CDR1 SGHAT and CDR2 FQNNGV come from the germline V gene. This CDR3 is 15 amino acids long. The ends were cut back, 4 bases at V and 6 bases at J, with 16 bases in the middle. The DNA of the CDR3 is TGTGCCAGCAGCTATTCACAGGGTGCCCGAAACATTCAGTACTTC. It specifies CASSYSQGARNIQYF.

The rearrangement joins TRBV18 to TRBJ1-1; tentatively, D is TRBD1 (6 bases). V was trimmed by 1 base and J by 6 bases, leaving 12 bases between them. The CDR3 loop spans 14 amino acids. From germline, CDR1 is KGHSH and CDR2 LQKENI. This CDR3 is CASSPLETGPEAFF. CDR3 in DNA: TGTGCCAGCTCACCACTTGAGACAGGACCTGAAGCTTTCTTT.